This TCR beta chain is drawn from a study of blood T cell repertoires in COVID-19. Study summary: Samples representing acute and convalescent COVID-19 were sourced from the United States, Italy and Spain. Nucleic acid was either cDNA or gDNA, and it came from T cells, B-cell-depleted T cells, or PBMCs.

Original processing methods: Estimates of nucleated cell counts were drawn from the amplification of reference gene primers. Assay: immunoSEQ multiplex PCR; the TCRdb copy retains only in-frame clones and omits some. Clone size and the V and J calls come from that table; the DNA yielded D and trimming. The top ten hold 20% to 25% of the sample, which has 10,000 or so clones, approximately 82% seen once. Germline CDR1 and CDR2: KGHSH and LQKENI. V shed 1 base and J shed 2 bases, with 8 bases lying between them. This CDR3 has 14 residues. The chain uses TRBV18 and TRBJ1-1; D might be TRBD1 (5 bases). The clonotype originates from a human donor in a cohort sampled during active COVID-19. Source material: peripheral blood. Here the CDR3 reads CASSPQGPNTEAFF. The CDR3 bases are TGTGCCAGCTCACCACAGGGGCCCAACACTGAAGCTTTCTTT.